A single sample gave rise to the 32 T cell receptor beta chains below, sequenced in a study of response to subunit inactivated influenza vaccine (dated by TCRdb to the late 2010s). Library construction relied on RT-PCR. Sequencing took place on an Illumina HiSeq 2500. TCRdb applied fastp at Q25 and MiXCR to the public reads, then kept only in-frame beta chains. A single entry per CDR3 protein holds the most common genes and DNA from its merged rows. The sample table lists hundreds of thousands of distinct CDR3 sequences, roughly 25% of them with a count of one. 1.9% of the sample is held by the ten biggest clonotypes. Sequencing was performed on CD4+ T cells sorted from PBMCs, taken around 5 days after vaccination. Receptors originate from a man aged 45-60 years who received an inactivated influenza vaccine. Donor details come from another sample of the same person, matched by shared clones.

This clonotype was counted only a few times. The CDR3 DNA follows: TGCGCCAGCAGCCAGGGGACGGCAAACACCGGGGAGCTGTTTTTT. Protein: CASSQGTANTGELFF. V gene TRBV5-1 combines with J gene TRBJ2-2; possibly TRBD1 for D (6 bases). CDR1 SGHRS and CDR2 YFSETQ come from the germline V gene. V lost 4 bases and J 2 bases, leaving 12 bases between the germline ends. This CDR3 is 15 amino acids long.

This clonotype was observed a handful of times. The gene calls are TRBV4-3 and TRBJ2-5, with a tentative D call TRBD1 (5 bases). The CDR3 consists of 15 residues. Germline V gives CDR1 LGHNA, CDR2 YSLEER. The ends were cut back, 4 bases at V and 5 bases at J, with 17 bases in the middle. This CDR3 is CASSPQGVKGETQYF. The CDR3 DNA follows: TGCGCCAGCAGCCCCCAAGGGGTAAAGGGGGAGACCCAGTACTTC.

J is TRBJ2-3 and V is TRBV29-1; TRBD2 agrees at 9 bases. In germline, CDR1 is SQVTM, CDR2 ANQGSEA. J was trimmed by 2 bases and V by 6 bases; bases with no gene match: 12. There are 16 residues in the CDR3. The CDR3 region is CSVTGRRGGDTDTQYF. As DNA, the CDR3 is TGCAGCGTCACTGGACGGCGGGGGGGAGACACAGATACGCAGTATTTT.

The CDR3 nucleotides are TGCAGTGCTAGAAACTCCGGGACAGGGGGCACTGAAGCTTTCTTT. Translating it yields CSARNSGTGGTEAFF. V gene TRBV20-1 combines with J gene TRBJ1-1; TRBD1 matches 11 bases. V lost 2 bases to trimming and J lost 4 bases; unmatched junction nucleotides: 6. CDR3 length: 15 amino acids. In germline, CDR1 is DFQATT, CDR2 SNEGSKA (reference sequence).

The rearrangement joins TRBV20-1 to TRBJ1-5; no firm D call. The CDR3 contains 14 residues. Deletions cut 3 bases from V and 7 bases from J, with 16 bases between. Germline V CDR1 and CDR2: DFQATT, SNEGSKA (reference sequence). CDR3 amino acids: CSASESPLRQPQHF. The CDR3 nucleotides read TGCAGTGCTAGTGAGTCGCCTCTGAGGCAGCCCCAGCATTTT.

The chain joins TRBV12-3 or TRBV12-4 to TRBJ2-7; TRBD2 might be the D (5 bases). This CDR3 has 14 residues. Trimming left V 3 bases short and J 3 bases short, with 12 bases between. The chain's CDR3 is CASSFTLGSYEQYF. The CDR3 DNA reads TGTGCCAGCAGTTTTACATTGGGGAGCTACGAGCAGTACTTC.

This clonotype has a single count. The chain employs TRBV21-1 and TRBJ1-2. TRBV21-1 is recorded as a pseudogene. This CDR3 is 13 amino acids long. The CDR3 region has the DNA TGTGCCAGCAGCAAAGCGCTGACTGATGGCTACACCTTC. The encoded protein is CASSKALTDGYTF.

This clonotype was recorded a few times. This sequence joins TRBV25-1 and TRBJ2-3, with D tentatively TRBD1 (5 bases). V gave up 2 bases and J gave up 2 bases, with 14 bases separating them. The germline CDR1 and CDR2 sequences are MGHDK and SYGVNS. This CDR3 spans 16 amino acids. The CDR3, as DNA: TGTGCCAGCAGTGAAGGACACTCCAAACTCACAGATACGCAGTATTTT. Amino acid sequence: CASSEGHSKLTDTQYF.

This rearrangement joins TRBV7-2 to TRBJ2-3; D is perhaps TRBD1 (6 bases). Per germline, CDR1 SGHTA and CDR2 FQGNSA. The CDR3 is 16 residues long. The ends were cut back, 5 bases at V and 0 bases at J, with 15 bases in the middle. In DNA form, the CDR3 reads TGTGCCAGCAGCCCCCAGGGGACACTTAGCACAGATACGCAGTATTTT. Protein product: CASSPQGTLSTDTQYF.

This clonotype occurred a few times. The CDR3 reads CATKGGYRGVEQFF. CDR3 bases: TGTGCCACCAAGGGGGGATACCGGGGGGTTGAGCAGTTCTTC. J is TRBJ2-1 and V is TRBV6-2 or TRBV6-3; weak D call: TRBD2 (7 bases). From germline, CDR1 is MNHEY and CDR2 SVGEGT. The CDR3 runs to 14 residues. The V end lost 10 bases, the J end lost 9 bases, and 22 bases lay between the germline ends.

In regard to this clonotype: Mismatch with germline at one junction end may stem from a read error. The chain recombines TRBV6-2 or TRBV6-3 with TRBJ1-5; D unresolved. The CDR3 runs to 14 residues. Germline CDR1 is MNHEY and CDR2 is SVGEGT. DNA for the CDR3: TGTGCCAGCCACGGGCACGCGGAGAATCACCCCCAGCATTTT. Translating gives CASHGHAENHPQHF.

The rearrangement links TRBV4-3 to TRBJ2-4; TRBD1 agrees at 8 bases. This CDR3 spans 16 amino acids. The germline V gene encodes CDR1 LGHNA and CDR2 YSLEER. V trimming: 10 bases; J trimming: 6 bases; junction bases outside the gene matches: 17. The CDR3 DNA is TGCGCCATACAGGGGGTCATCCTTCGGGAAGGAAACATTCAGTACTTC. Amino acid sequence: CAIQGVILREGNIQYF.

This clonotype was observed many times. The V call is TRBV5-1, the J call TRBJ2-7; TRBD1 aligns across 9 bases. The length of the CDR3 is 12 residues. V lost 4 bases to trimming and J lost 6 bases; unmatched junction nucleotides: 2. The germline V gene has CDR1 SGHRS and CDR2 YFSETQ. CDR3 DNA: TGCGCCAGCAGCCTGGACAGGGGCGAGCAGTACTTC. Its translation: CASSLDRGEQYF.

The gene calls are TRBV28 and TRBJ2-2; D gene unclear. The germline V and J ends were trimmed by 5 bases and 6 bases, with 13 bases remaining between them. Per germline, CDR1 MDHEN and CDR2 SYDVKM. There are 14 residues in the CDR3. CDR3 amino acids: CASSPPSYAGELFF. In nucleotides, the CDR3 is TGTGCCAGCAGTCCCCCGTCATACGCCGGGGAGCTGTTTTTT. Combining the CDR3 with reference TRBV28 and TRBJ2-2 gives the whole variable domain DVKVTQSSRYLVKRTGEKVFLECVQDMDHENMFWYRQDPGLGLRLIYFSYDVKMKEKGDIPEGYSVSREKKERFSLILESASTNQTSMYLCASSPPSYAGELFFGEGSRLTVL.

The gene calls are TRBV12-3 or TRBV12-4 and TRBJ2-1; 11 nucleotides line up with TRBD2. There are 13 residues in the CDR3. V was clipped by 3 bases and J by 16 bases; unmatched bases: 8. The CDR3 sequence is CASSFSGGASPFF. The CDR3 DNA reads as TGTGCCAGCAGTTTTAGCGGGGGGGCCTCACCTTTCTTC.

The chain has TRBV5-1 and TRBJ2-1; D not resolved. V dropped 4 bases and J dropped 4 bases, with 12 bases sitting between them. The CDR3 consists of 14 residues. Germline values: CDR1 SGHRS, CDR2 YFSETQ. The CDR3 coding sequence is TGCGCCAGCAGCCCCACGGCCGGATACAATGAGCAGTTCTTC. Translation: CASSPTAGYNEQFF. The full variable domain, completed using reference TRBV5-1 and TRBJ2-1, is KAGVTQTPRYLIKTRGQQVTLSCSPISGHRSVSWYQQTPGQGLQFLFEYFSETQRNKGNFPGRFSGRQFSNSRSEMNVSTLELGDSALYLCASSPTAGYNEQFFGPGTRLTVL.

The chain combines TRBV6-5 with TRBJ2-3; the D gene is possibly TRBD2 (7 bases). Trimming cost V 3 bases and J 6 bases, with 16 bases left between them. CDR3 size: 15 residues. CDR1 is MNHEY, CDR2 SVGAGI, per germline. The DNA for the CDR3 is TGTGCCAGCAGTTATTATGGGGGGGGCGTCGATACGCAGTATTTT. It codes for CASSYYGGGVDTQYF.

This clonotype came up a few times. V usage is TRBV7-8 and J usage is TRBJ2-1; D gene unclear. CDR3 length: 17 amino acids. Germline CDR1 reads SGHVS; CDR2 reads FQNEAQ. Deletions cut 5 bases from V and 0 bases from J, with 17 bases between. The CDR3 sequence is CASSQTSDAPSYNEQFF. The CDR3, as DNA: TGTGCCAGCAGCCAAACCTCGGACGCCCCCTCCTACAATGAGCAGTTCTTC.

As regards this clonotype: At one end, the junction sequence differs from germline, possibly due to a read error. This chain uses TRBV28 with TRBJ2-4; possibly TRBD2 for D (5 bases). The length of the CDR3 is 17 residues. CDR1 is MDHEN, CDR2 SYDVKM, per germline. The CDR3 DNA follows: TGTGCCAGCAGTTTATTCGGGGTGAGGTGGGCCAAAAACATTCACTACTTC. It codes for CASSLFGVRWAKNIHYF.

The rearrangement links TRBV7-9 to TRBJ2-5; no reliable D call. The V gene lost 4 bases and the J gene lost 5 bases, with 8 bases spanning the gap. Germline CDR1 is SEHNR and CDR2 is FQNEAQ (reference sequence). The CDR3 contains 12 residues. DNA of the CDR3: TGTGCCAGCAGCTCCCTAATGGAGACCCAGTACTTC. Protein: CASSSLMETQYF. Drawing the rest from reference TRBV7-9 and TRBJ2-5, the complete variable domain is DTGVSQNPRHKITKRGQNVTFRCDPISEHNRLYWYRQTLGQGPEFLTYFQNEAQLEKSRLLSDRFSAERPKGSFSTLEIQRTEQGDSAMYLCASSSLMETQYFGPGTRLLVL.

Here the CDR3 reads CASSYQRWRTGELFF. For the CDR3, the DNA is TGTGCCAGCAGTTACCAACGCTGGAGAACCGGGGAGCTGTTTTTT. This sequence joins TRBV12-3 or TRBV12-4 and TRBJ2-2; D gene ambiguous. The CDR3 extends over 15 amino acids. Trimming cost V 4 bases and J 5 bases, with 14 bases left between them.

This clonotype has just a few counts. The chain employs TRBV28 and TRBJ1-1; the match to TRBD1 covers 7 bases. Unmatched junction bases numbered 5, after V lost 4 bases and J lost 3 bases. The CDR3 contains 14 residues. CDR1 and CDR2 from the germline V gene are MDHEN and SYDVKM. The CDR3: CASSSRQGHTEAFF. CDR3 in DNA: TGTGCCAGCAGTTCAAGACAGGGACACACTGAAGCTTTCTTT.

This clonotype was seen a few times. The chain recombines TRBV19 with TRBJ2-7, with D possibly TRBD1 on 6 matching bases. This CDR3 region has 15 residues. Germline CDR1 is LNHDA and CDR2 is SQIVND (reference sequence). Trimming stripped 4 bases from V and 1 base from J, with 14 bases between. Here the CDR3 DNA reads TGTGCCAGTAGTAACCGCATACAGGGTTCCTACGAGCAGTACTTC. Translating it yields CASSNRIQGSYEQYF.

This clonotype has more than one count but fewer than ten. This sequence joins TRBV5-6 and TRBJ1-1, with D tentatively TRBD1 (5 bases). The V end was cut by 2 bases, the J end by 6 bases, with 14 bases between. There are 14 residues in the CDR3. Per germline, CDR1 SGHDT and CDR2 YYEEEE. This CDR3 reads CASSFTGGGAEAFF. In nucleotides, the CDR3 is TGTGCCAGCAGCTTTACCGGGGGAGGCGCTGAAGCTTTCTTT. Full variable domain (remainder filled in from reference TRBV5-6 and TRBJ1-1): DAGVTQSPTHLIKTRGQQVTLRCSPKSGHDTVSWYQQALGQGPQFIFQYYEEEERQRGNFPDRFSGHQFPNYSSELNVNALLLGDSALYLCASSFTGGGAEAFFGQGTRLTVV.

The chain couples TRBV11-2 to TRBJ2-7, with D hard to call. V dropped 1 base and J dropped 0 bases, with 13 bases sitting between them. CDR1 is SGHAT and CDR2 is FQNNGV in the germline V gene. The CDR3 consists of 16 residues. In DNA form, the CDR3 reads TGTGCCAGCAGCTTAGCTTTTGGGCAAGGCTCCTACGAGCAGTACTTC. Residues: CASSLAFGQGSYEQYF.

Only a few counts were recorded for this clonotype. The chain carries TRBV20-1 and TRBJ2-5; 9 bases are shared with TRBD2. Trimming at V came to 1 base and at J to 1 base, leaving 7 bases not matched to a gene. This CDR3 contains 16 residues. In germline, CDR1 is DFQATT, CDR2 SNEGSKA (reference sequence). The CDR3 reads CSARGSSGAPQETQYF. The CDR3 DNA follows: TGCAGTGCTAGAGGGTCTAGCGGGGCCCCCCAAGAGACCCAGTACTTC.

The rearrangement links TRBV28 to TRBJ2-2; D is unresolved. Between the trimmed V and J ends, which lost 4 bases and 3 bases, there was a span of 12 bases. Germline CDR1 is MDHEN and CDR2 is SYDVKM. The CDR3 is 15 amino acids. The CDR3, as DNA: TGTGCCAGCAGTTCTCACGAAATATACACCGGGGAGCTGTTTTTT. As protein: CASSSHEIYTGELFF. Drawing the rest from reference TRBV28 and TRBJ2-2, the complete variable domain is DVKVTQSSRYLVKRTGEKVFLECVQDMDHENMFWYRQDPGLGLRLIYFSYDVKMKEKGDIPEGYSVSREKKERFSLILESASTNQTSMYLCASSSHEIYTGELFFGEGSRLTVL.

This chain links TRBV12-3 or TRBV12-4 with TRBJ1-3, with 7 bases that match TRBD1. V gave up 5 bases and J gave up 2 bases; unmatched junction bases: 3. CDR3 length: 14 amino acids. This CDR3 is CASSPTGAGNTIYF. CDR3 sequence (DNA): TGTGCCAGCAGTCCCACAGGGGCTGGAAACACCATATATTTT.

This rearrangement joins TRBV5-1 to TRBJ2-7; the D call may be TRBD1 or TRBD2 (5 bases each). Trimming stripped 0 bases from V and 5 bases from J, with 6 bases between. Looked up from germline, CDR1 is SGHRS and CDR2 is YFSETQ. CDR3 size: 12 residues. The CDR3 DNA reads as TGCGCCAGCAGCTTGGGGGACGACGAGCAGTACTTC. Its protein product is CASSLGDDEQYF.

A few counts support this clonotype. The chain uses TRBV2 and TRBJ2-1; no firm D call. Trimming removed 7 bases at V and 3 bases at J, with 7 bases between. The length of the CDR3 is 12 residues. Germline assignment: CDR1 SNHLY and CDR2 FYNNEI. CDR3 sequence (DNA): TGTGCCAGCACCCGGAACTACAATGAGCAGTTCTTC. Translated: CASTRNYNEQFF.

V usage is TRBV6-1 and J usage is TRBJ2-4; TRBD1 aligns across 8 bases. The CDR3 length is 16 residues. Germline CDR1 reads MNHNS; CDR2 reads SASEGT. Trimming removed 6 bases from V and 3 bases from J; junction bases left unmatched: 10. The CDR3 region has the DNA TGTGCCAGCAGAACGTCAGGGGGCGTCGGCAAAAACATTCAGTACTTC. Encoded protein: CASRTSGGVGKNIQYF.

Ten or more counts support this clonotype. V gene TRBV14 combines with J gene TRBJ2-4; 9 positions agree with TRBD2. There are 19 residues in the CDR3. Germline values: CDR1 SGHDN, CDR2 FVKESK. V gave up 0 bases and J gave up 0 bases; unmatched junction bases: 9. The CDR3 DNA follows: TGTGCCAGCAGCCAAGATGGTCAGCGGGAGGCCCTAGCCAAAAACATTCAGTACTTC. It specifies CASSQDGQREALAKNIQYF. Full variable domain (outside the CDR3, taken from reference TRBV14 and TRBJ2-4): EAGVTQFPSHSVIEKGQTVTLRCDPISGHDNLYWYRRVMGKEIKFLLHFVKESKQDESGMPNNRFLAERTGGTYSTLKVQPAELEDSGVYFCASSQDGQREALAKNIQYFGAGTRLSVL.